The clone carrying this TCR beta chain came up once. No antigen is known for it. Data came from immunoSEQ multiplex PCR; TCRdb stores just in-frame clones and leaves some out. Here the sample spans about 140,000 clones, approximately 94% being singletons. The data derive from a study of T cell responses to AZD1222 COVID-19 vaccine. Broader study findings: Baseline serostatus was positive in only a handful of AZD1222 recipients. Nearly half of spike-specific TCRs reportedly go after variant regions that carry no mutations.

The V end was cut by 3 bases, the J end by 1 base, with 19 bases between. Per germline, CDR1 LNHDA and CDR2 SQIVND (reference sequence). This CDR3 spans 17 amino acids. This sequence was found in an adult in good health. The V call is TRBV19, the J call TRBJ2-7; no clear D. This specimen consisted of peripheral blood, obtained on day 0 of AZD1222 vaccination. The CDR3, as DNA: TGTGCCAGTAGTATGAACCTCAACCCGGGTATTTCCTACGAGCAGTACTTC. Protein: CASSMNLNPGISYEQYF.